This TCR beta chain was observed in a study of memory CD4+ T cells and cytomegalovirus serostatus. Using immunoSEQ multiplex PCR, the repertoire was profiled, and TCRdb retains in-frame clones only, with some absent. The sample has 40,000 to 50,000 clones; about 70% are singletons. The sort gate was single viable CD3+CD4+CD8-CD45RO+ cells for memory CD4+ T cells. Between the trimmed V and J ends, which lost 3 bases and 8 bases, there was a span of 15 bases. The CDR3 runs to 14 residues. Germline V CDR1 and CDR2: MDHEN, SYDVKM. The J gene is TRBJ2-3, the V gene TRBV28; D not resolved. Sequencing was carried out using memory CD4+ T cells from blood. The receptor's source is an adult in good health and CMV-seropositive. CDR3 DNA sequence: TGTGCCAGCAGTTTTACACGGGCCCAAGGTACGCAGTATTTT. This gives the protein CASSFTRAQGTQYF.